This passage covers 31 T cell receptor beta chains from one sample sequenced in a study of T cells after yellow fever vaccination. TCRdb called the 5' RACE reads again in MiXCR, with one record for every CDR3 protein. The sample contains some 670,000 distinct CDR3 sequences, 10% to 15% of which appear only once. The material sequenced was PBMCs, taken on the day of the yellow fever booster vaccination. The receptors were gathered from a man aged 25 to 40 who received the YFV17D yellow fever vaccine.

In its sample, this clonotype was seen a few times. The V and J genes are TRBV3-1 and TRBJ2-7; D may match TRBD1 or TRBD2 (6 bases each). This CDR3 has 13 amino acids. Germline V gene sequence: CDR1 LGHDT, CDR2 YNNKEL (reference sequence). V gave up 4 bases and J gave up 7 bases, with 14 bases separating them. The CDR3 DNA follows: TGTGCCAGCAGCCCGGGGGCTCGTGTTGAGCAGTACTTC. Its translation: CASSPGARVEQYF.

The CDR3 loop is CASVLNGVYEQYF. The CDR3 DNA reads as TGTGCCAGCGTCTTAAACGGGGTCTACGAGCAGTACTTC. The chain is built from TRBV2 and TRBJ2-7, with D tentatively TRBD2 (5 bases). Trimming left V 8 bases short and J 3 bases short, with 14 bases between. The CDR3 spans 13 residues. In germline, CDR1 is SNHLY, CDR2 FYNNEI.

J is TRBJ2-7 and V is TRBV10-2, with D unclear. With 0 bases removed from V and 8 bases from J, the gap between germline ends came to 8 bases. The germline CDR1 and CDR2 sequences are WSHSY and SAAADI. The CDR3 is made up of 12 amino acids. CDR3 amino acids: CASSESPDQQYF. The CDR3 DNA reads as TGCGCCAGCAGTGAGTCACCAGATCAGCAGTACTTC.

This clonotype occurred a few times. The V gene is TRBV28, the J gene TRBJ2-2, with 11 bases matching TRBD2. With V trimmed by 7 bases and J by 5 bases, 9 bases remained unmatched. The CDR3 has 16 residues. Germline values: CDR1 MDHEN, CDR2 SYDVKM. In nucleotides, the CDR3 is TGTGCCAGCACCCCTATAGCGGGAGGGATAACCGGGGAGCTGTTTTTT. It yields the protein CASTPIAGGITGELFF.

The table lists this clonotype with a few counts. The gene calls are TRBV7-6 and TRBJ2-7; 7 nucleotides agree with TRBD1. Per the germline V gene, CDR1 is SGHVS and CDR2 is FNYEAQ. There are 15 residues in the CDR3. V dropped 5 bases and J dropped 4; count of bases not matched to a gene: 11. Here the CDR3 DNA reads TGTGCCAGCAGCCCTGGTATCGGGACAGAGTACGAGCAGTACTTC. It is translated as CASSPGIGTEYEQYF.

This clonotype appeared a few times. The V and J genes are TRBV29-1 and TRBJ2-3; D remains ambiguous. The germline V and J ends were trimmed by 7 bases and 0 bases, with 8 bases remaining between them. This CDR3 is 12 amino acids long. Germline V gene sequence: CDR1 SQVTM, CDR2 ANQGSEA. Here the CDR3 reads CSAYTSTDTQYF. The DNA for the CDR3 is TGCAGCGCATACACTAGCACAGATACGCAGTATTTT.

This clonotype was seen at least ten times. The chain combines TRBV6-2 or TRBV6-3 with TRBJ2-1, with 8 bases fitting TRBD2. The CDR3 is 15 amino acids. Germline V gene sequence: CDR1 MNHEY, CDR2 SVGEGT. Trimming at V came to 7 bases and at J to 4 bases, leaving 9 bases not matched to a gene. In nucleotides, the CDR3 is TGTGCCAGCACCCAAGCGGGAGTAGGTTACAATGAGCAGTTCTTC. Protein sequence: CASTQAGVGYNEQFF.

This clonotype was seen ten or more times. The CDR3 DNA reads as TGCGCCAGCAGCTTGGACAGGGCGGACGGGGAGCTGTTTTTT. Protein: CASSLDRADGELFF. The chain is built from TRBV5-1 and TRBJ2-2, with a weak D call TRBD1 (6 bases). This CDR3 spans 14 amino acids. The germline gives CDR1 SGHRS, CDR2 YFSETQ. V was pared by 0 bases and J by 7 bases, with 10 bases between. The whole variable domain, remainder taken from reference TRBV5-1 and TRBJ2-2, is KAGVTQTPRYLIKTRGQQVTLSCSPISGHRSVSWYQQTPGQGLQFLFEYFSETQRNKGNFPGRFSGRQFSNSRSEMNVSTLELGDSALYLCASSLDRADGELFFGEGSRLTVL.

As to this clonotype: Sequence at one end of the junction differs from germline and may be a read error. The chain combines TRBV20-1 with TRBJ1-5; 9 bases are shared with TRBD1. The CDR3 sequence is 16 residues long. The germline V gene encodes CDR1 DFQATT and CDR2 SNEGSKA (reference sequence). CDR3: CCAREAPGTGNQPQHF. CDR3 bases: TGCTGTGCTAGAGAAGCGCCGGGGACAGGGAATCAGCCCCAGCATTTT.

This clonotype was detected a few times. V usage is TRBV25-1 and J usage is TRBJ2-7, with D uncertain. Trimming shortened V by 4 bases and J by 4 bases, and 11 bases separated the two germline ends. CDR1 MGHDK and CDR2 SYGVNS come from the germline V gene. The CDR3 sequence is 13 residues long. Here the CDR3 reads CASSAGRNYEQYF. The CDR3 DNA follows: TGTGCCAGCAGTGCCGGACGGAATTACGAGCAGTACTTC.

A few counts support this clonotype. The chain is built from TRBV3-1 and TRBJ2-3; the D is unclear. Germline lookup yields CDR1 LGHDT and CDR2 YNNKEL (reference sequence). The CDR3 spans 14 residues. V gave up 4 bases and J gave up 7 bases, with 15 bases separating them. CDR3 in amino acids: CASSLRTNGHTQYF. CDR3 DNA: TGTGCCAGCAGCCTGCGCACGAACGGCCATACGCAGTATTTT.

This clonotype was seen repeatedly, ten times or more. The chain links TRBV9 to TRBJ2-5; D gene uncertain. The CDR3 consists of 14 residues. The germline gives CDR1 SGDLS, CDR2 YYNGEE. Trimming took 0 bases from V and 5 from J, leaving 11 bases between them. The CDR3: CASSVATYGETQYF. CDR3 DNA: TGTGCCAGCAGCGTAGCCACCTACGGGGAGACCCAGTACTTC.

Only a few counts were recorded for this clonotype. V gene TRBV20-1 combines with J gene TRBJ1-1; a weak D match, TRBD1 (6 bases). The V gene lost 6 bases and the J gene lost 4 bases, with 15 bases spanning the gap. Germline CDR1 is DFQATT and CDR2 is SNEGSKA (reference sequence). This CDR3 region has 13 residues. Here the CDR3 DNA reads TGCAGTGCAGACAACAGGGAGAGCACTGAAGCTTTCTTT. Its protein is CSADNRESTEAFF.

This clonotype was seen a few times. This chain joins TRBV6-2 or TRBV6-3 and TRBJ1-1; maybe TRBD1 (6 bases). The CDR3 is 16 residues long. Trimming cost V 6 bases and J 5 bases, with 22 bases left between them. CDR1 and CDR2 (germline): MNHEY, SVGEGT. In nucleotides, the CDR3 is TGTGCCAGCAGGATCGGACAGACCTACCTGGGAACTGAAGCTTTCTTT. Protein sequence: CASRIGQTYLGTEAFF.

The chain uses TRBV5-1 and TRBJ2-7, with 7 bases lining up with TRBD2. This CDR3 has 14 residues. Germline trimming cut 4 bases from V and 12 bases from J; bases unmatched to any gene: 16. In germline, CDR1 is SGHRS, CDR2 YFSETQ. CDR3 region: CASSISSAREPGYF. In DNA form, the CDR3 reads TGCGCCAGCAGCATTAGCTCGGCGCGGGAGCCTGGGTACTTC.

This chain connects TRBV6-2 or TRBV6-3 to TRBJ2-7, with D unresolved. The germline gives CDR1 MNHEY, CDR2 SVGEGT. The V end lost 7 bases, the J end lost 3 bases, and 7 bases lay between the germline ends. The CDR3 is 11 amino acids. CDR3 amino acids: CASTDDYEQYF. The DNA of the CDR3 is TGTGCCAGCACCGACGACTACGAGCAGTACTTC.

The chain is built from TRBV6-1 and TRBJ1-6; TRBD1 matches 9 bases. The V and J ends lost 2 bases and 12 bases, in that order; junction bases with no gene match: 5. This CDR3 spans 14 amino acids. From germline, CDR1 is MNHNS and CDR2 SASEGT. CDR3 in DNA: TGTGCCAGCAGTGAACGGGACAGGGACCAACCCCTCCACTTT. Translated: CASSERDRDQPLHF.

The chain recombines TRBV20-1 with TRBJ2-1, with 10 bases that match TRBD2. CDR3 length: 15 amino acids. V gave up 6 bases and J gave up 4 bases; unmatched junction bases: 9. Germline assignment: CDR1 DFQATT and CDR2 SNEGSKA (reference sequence). The CDR3 DNA is TGCAGTGCGCTAAGCGGGAGGGCCACTTACAATGAGCAGTTCTTC. Residues: CSALSGRATYNEQFF.

V gene TRBV10-3 combines with J gene TRBJ1-1; TRBD1 matches at 8 bases. Per the germline V gene, CDR1 is ENHRY and CDR2 is SYGVKD. Losses at the gene ends were 7 bases for V and 4 bases for J; bases not matched to a gene: 5. This CDR3 comprises 13 residues. The CDR3 coding sequence is TGTGCCATCATGGGACAGGAAGGCACTGAAGCTTTCTTT. It yields the protein CAIMGQEGTEAFF.

About this clonotype: At one end the junction does not follow the germline gene, possibly because of a read error. This rearrangement joins TRBV7-2 to TRBJ2-7; 15 bases line up with TRBD2. Looked up from germline, CDR1 is SGHTA and CDR2 is FQGNSA. The CDR3 covers 14 residues. In DNA form, the CDR3 reads TGTGCCAGCAGCGCCTTGGGACTAGCGGGAGGCATCGCCTTC. Protein: CASSALGLAGGIAF.

This chain joins TRBV5-8 and TRBJ1-5; TRBD1 might be the D (6 bases). V was shortened by 4 bases and J by 4 bases, with 12 bases between the two germline ends. Germline V CDR1 and CDR2: SGHTS, YDEGEE. The CDR3 contains 14 residues. CDR3 sequence reads: CASSPPTGNQPQHF. CDR3 bases: TGTGCCAGCAGCCCACCGACAGGTAATCAGCCCCAGCATTTT.

Only a few counts were recorded for this clonotype. The chain couples TRBV5-1 to TRBJ2-3, with a weak D call TRBD2 (5 bases). This CDR3 is 15 amino acids long. CDR1 and CDR2 from the germline V gene are SGHRS and YFSETQ. V lost 5 bases and J 2 bases, leaving 15 bases between the germline ends. For the CDR3, the DNA is TGCGCCAGCAGGAGGAGGAGCGGTAACACAGATACGCAGTATTTT. Protein: CASRRRSGNTDTQYF.

The sample holds a few counts of this clonotype. The rearrangement links TRBV29-1 to TRBJ2-6; D unclear. V was shortened by 7 bases and J by 0 bases, with 7 bases between the two germline ends. CDR3 length: 13 amino acids. Germline assignment: CDR1 SQVTM and CDR2 ANQGSEA. The CDR3 is CSADISGANVLTF. The CDR3 DNA reads TGCAGCGCCGACATCTCTGGGGCCAACGTCCTGACTTTC.

This chain uses TRBV6-5 with TRBJ2-1; D is unresolved. Germline values: CDR1 MNHEY, CDR2 SVGAGI. V was shortened by 8 bases and J by 5 bases, with 7 bases between the two germline ends. The CDR3 runs to 11 residues. The CDR3 sequence is CASRSNNEQFF. The CDR3 DNA reads as TGTGCCAGCCGTTCCAACAATGAGCAGTTCTTC.

The gene calls are TRBV27 and TRBJ2-5; 13 nucleotides match TRBD2. The junction had 8 bases not matched to a gene; V was cut back by 5 bases and J by 5 bases. Germline V gene lookup returns CDR1 MNHEY and CDR2 SMNVEV (reference sequence). This CDR3 region has 16 residues. CDR3 protein: CASSPKTSGRFETQYF. CDR3 coding DNA: TGTGCCAGCAGTCCTAAGACTAGCGGGAGGTTTGAGACCCAGTACTTC.

The V gene is TRBV5-6, the J gene TRBJ2-1; possible D gene TRBD2, 5 bases. The CDR3 has 13 amino acids. CDR1 and CDR2 (germline): SGHDT, YYEEEE. Trimming stripped 6 bases from V and 15 bases from J, with 22 bases between. As DNA, the CDR3 is TGTGCCAGCACCAACCCCAACGGGGAGATGGGGTTCTTC. Translation gives CASTNPNGEMGFF.

This clonotype has a handful of counts. The chain couples TRBV12-3 or TRBV12-4 to TRBJ2-7, with TRBD2 matching over 14 bases. This CDR3 is 19 amino acids long. J lost 3 bases, V lost 6 bases, and 16 bases had no gene match. CDR3 nucleotide sequence: TGTGCCAGCAGCCAGGGACTAGCGGGAGTGGCTAGGAAGGACTACGAGCAGTACTTC. Encoded protein: CASSQGLAGVARKDYEQYF.

This clonotype was found a few times. The V and J genes are TRBV7-2 and TRBJ2-5; a possible D gene is TRBD2 (5 bases). This CDR3 has 13 residues. In germline, CDR1 is SGHTA, CDR2 FQGNSA. V lost 0 bases and J 5 bases, leaving 7 bases between the germline ends. CDR3 sequence: CASSLAGIETQYF. The CDR3, as DNA: TGTGCCAGCAGCTTAGCCGGGATCGAGACCCAGTACTTC. Variable domain in full (rest from reference TRBV7-2 and TRBJ2-5): GAGVSQSPSNKVTEKGKDVELRCDPISGHTALYWYRQSLGQGLEFLIYFQGNSAPDKSGLPSDRFSAERTGGSVSTLTIQRTQQEDSAVYLCASSLAGIETQYFGPGTRLLVL.

The chain recombines TRBV7-6 with TRBJ1-1, with D possibly TRBD1 on 5 matching bases. V lost 5 bases and J 0 bases, leaving 16 bases between the germline ends. This CDR3 region has 16 residues. Per the germline V gene, CDR1 is SGHVS and CDR2 is FNYEAQ. CDR3 sequence (DNA): TGTGCCAGCAGCCCCCGACGGGGCGGGCTGAACACTGAAGCTTTCTTT. Amino acids: CASSPRRGGLNTEAFF.

The J gene is TRBJ2-1, the V gene TRBV24-1, with 8 nucleotides matching TRBD2. From germline, CDR1 is KGHDR and CDR2 SFDVKD. V gave up 3 bases and J gave up 7 bases; unmatched junction bases: 10. The CDR3 has 16 amino acids. For the CDR3, the DNA is TGTGCCACCAGTGATACCAAGCGGGAGTCGGGTAATGAGCAGTTCTTC. This sequence encodes CATSDTKRESGNEQFF.

CDR3 protein: CSAPEGGVSYEQYF. The CDR3 DNA follows: TGCAGTGCGCCAGAGGGGGGGGTTTCCTACGAGCAGTACTTC. The chain has TRBV20-1 and TRBJ2-7, with a tentative D call TRBD2 (7 bases). The CDR3 is 14 residues long. Germline V lookup: CDR1 DFQATT, CDR2 SNEGSKA (reference sequence). V lost 6 bases and J lost 1, with 16 bases in between.